The rows below give T cell receptor beta chains drawn from one sample of a study of blood T cells in healthy people across ages. TCRdb re-called the 5' RACE reads through MiXCR, storing one row per CDR3 protein. The repertoire holds approximately 600,000 distinct CDR3 sequences, with roughly 53% as singletons. Sequences were obtained from blood. The receptors were sampled from a man between 60 and 75 years old in good health. CDR3s leave out the opening cysteine and the closing phenylalanine or tryptophan.

V gene: TRBV6-5
J gene: TRBJ2-1
CDR3 protein: ASSYSGGDNEQF

V gene: TRBV18
J gene: TRBJ2-1
CDR3 protein: ASSRLAGAQSDEQF

V gene: TRBV5-1
J gene: -
CDR3 protein: ASSLEGTGELDIQY

V gene: TRBV7-2
J gene: TRBJ2-3
CDR3 protein: ASSLIETSRPATQY

V gene: TRBV6-6
J gene: TRBJ1-4
CDR3 protein: ASKGGGTNEKLF

V gene: TRBV4-1
J gene: TRBJ1-5
CDR3 protein: ASSRGTGGGNQPQH

V gene: TRBV20-1
J gene: TRBJ2-7
CDR3 protein: SAEQDSSYEQY

V gene: TRBV5-1
J gene: TRBJ2-7
CDR3 protein: ASRAGNYEQY

V gene: TRBV11-3
J gene: TRBJ2-5
CDR3 protein: ASSLAGEPTETQY

V gene: TRBV12-3/TRBV12-4
J gene: TRBJ1-2
CDR3 protein: ASTPQAGNPNYGYT

V gene: TRBV12-3/TRBV12-4
J gene: TRBJ2-3
CDR3 protein: ASSLRGGQDTQY

V gene: TRBV20-1
J gene: TRBJ2-1
CDR3 protein: SARGPRVGDEQF

V gene: TRBV12-5
J gene: TRBJ2-5
CDR3 protein: ASGLVRRSDQETQY

V gene: TRBV6-5
J gene: TRBJ1-1
CDR3 protein: ASSRTKGRNTEAF

V gene: TRBV4-1
J gene: TRBJ1-5
CDR3 protein: ASSEEGVLLSSNQPQH

V gene: TRBV5-5
J gene: TRBJ2-1
CDR3 protein: ASSLLSGNEQF

V gene: TRBV6-1
J gene: TRBJ1-5
CDR3 protein: ASSGRTGNGQPQH

V gene: TRBV2
J gene: TRBJ2-5
CDR3 protein: ASKGGQDTQY

V gene: TRBV5-1
J gene: TRBJ1-6
CDR3 protein: ASSSGTGTRNSPLH

V gene: TRBV6-6
J gene: TRBJ1-2
CDR3 protein: ASSQLGYGYT

V gene: TRBV12-3/TRBV12-4
J gene: TRBJ1-5
CDR3 protein: ASSAGQVTQPQH

V gene: TRBV29-1
J gene: TRBJ2-7
CDR3 protein: SVSGAISYEQY

V gene: TRBV6-6
J gene: TRBJ2-5
CDR3 protein: ASSSSLTKETQY

V gene: TRBV20-1
J gene: TRBJ2-7
CDR3 protein: SAGPQRGDNEQY

V gene: TRBV7-8
J gene: TRBJ2-5
CDR3 protein: ASSLGRPQETQY

V gene: TRBV5-1
J gene: TRBJ2-5
CDR3 protein: ASSAGLAGDEETQY

V gene: TRBV20-1
J gene: TRBJ2-7
CDR3 protein: SAPRRGGVNEQY

V gene: TRBV10-3
J gene: TRBJ2-1
CDR3 protein: AISGGTGSGNEQF

V gene: TRBV20-1
J gene: -
CDR3 protein: SASFGSRYEQY

V gene: TRBV6-2/TRBV6-3
J gene: TRBJ1-4
CDR3 protein: ASSWDSATNEKLF

V gene: TRBV5-5
J gene: TRBJ2-3
CDR3 protein: ASSRGQDTDTQY

V gene: TRBV18
J gene: TRBJ2-7
CDR3 protein: ASSAAGVASYEQY

V gene: TRBV20-1
J gene: TRBJ1-2
CDR3 protein: SPFWGGGYT

V gene: TRBV12-3/TRBV12-4
J gene: TRBJ2-3
CDR3 protein: ASSLVQGATDTQY

V gene: TRBV7-9
J gene: TRBJ2-4
CDR3 protein: ASSLGPGRIQY

V gene: TRBV19
J gene: TRBJ1-5
CDR3 protein: ASAGTGGQPQH

V gene: TRBV4-2
J gene: TRBJ1-5
CDR3 protein: ASSQDAAGAHSNQPQH